This T cell receptor beta chain was documented in a study of T-cell memory formation after mild COVID-19. TCRdb reprocessed the 5' RACE reads via MiXCR and lists one record per CDR3 protein. The table has around 510,000 distinct CDR3 sequences, 20% to 25% seen once. Germline lookup yields CDR1 DFQATT and CDR2 SNEGSKA (reference sequence). This CDR3 comprises 14 residues. Germline trimming cut 4 bases from V and 5 bases from J; bases unmatched to any gene: 8. V usage is TRBV20-1 and J usage is TRBJ1-5; 7 bases agree with TRBD1. This sequence originates from an adult woman who had mild COVID-19 (a few samples of this study predate the infection). Cell type and time point are not known. Sequenced material: PBMCs or a T cell subset sorted from them (not recorded which). This CDR3 is CSATNRGLYQPQHF. In DNA form, the CDR3 reads TGCAGTGCTACCAACAGGGGACTCTATCAGCCCCAGCATTTT.